This T cell receptor beta chain was identified in a study of HIV-infected patients and healthy controls. Whole-study findings and limits: Unequal distinct sequence numbers between patients and controls complicated comparisons. CMV-associated CDR3s mostly grew nonsignificantly during therapy, while HIV-associated CDR3s declined significantly.

Reverse transcription used about 500 ng RNA and constant-region primers for alpha and beta. Alpha and beta chain libraries were made separately by chain-specific third strand synthesis with multiplexing indices. A single primer pair per chain amplified all rearrangements, with per-molecule barcodes. In TCRdb, the 5' RACE reads were re-called with MiXCR into one record per CDR3 protein. The sample lists some 15,000 distinct CDR3 sequences, approximately 7% occurring once. Whole blood was used without fractionation, so all unsorted peripheral T cells were included. V shed 1 base and J 6 bases; nucleotides not matched to a gene: 7. CDR1 SEHNR and CDR2 FQNEAQ come from the germline V gene (reference sequence). This CDR3 comprises 15 residues. This clonotype was detected many times. Its target is unknown.

Sample: blood. The chain recombines TRBV7-9 with TRBJ2-7; TRBD1 matches at 9 bases. The receptor's source is an adult in good health. The CDR3 sequence: CASSLGGTGRSEQYF. The CDR3 DNA reads as TGTGCCAGCAGCTTAGGCGGGACAGGGAGGAGCGAGCAGTACTTC. Filled out from reference TRBV7-9 and TRBJ2-7, the complete variable domain reads DTGVSQNPRHKITKRGQNVTFRCDPISEHNRLYWYRQTLGQGPEFLTYFQNEAQLEKSRLLSDRFSAERPKGSFSTLEIQRTEQGDSAMYLCASSLGGTGRSEQYFGPGTRLTVT.